One sample yielded the 24 T cell receptor beta chains listed below, sequenced in a study of response to subunit inactivated influenza vaccine. In TCRdb, the RT-PCR reads were re-called with MiXCR into one record per CDR3 protein. This table has roughly 160,000 distinct CDR3 sequences, approximately 10% appearing once. The sample was non-naive T cells sorted from PBMCs, taken 40 to 50 days after vaccination. These receptors were obtained from a man over 45 who received an inactivated influenza vaccine.

This clonotype was counted only a few times. The chain combines TRBV20-1 with TRBJ2-3, with 9 bases fitting TRBD1. From germline, CDR1 is DFQATT and CDR2 SNEGSKA (reference sequence). Trimming at V came to 6 bases and at J to 6 bases, leaving 10 bases not matched to a gene. This CDR3 is built from 14 residues. CDR3 protein: CSAQRTGESDTQYF. CDR3 DNA: TGCAGTGCCCAACGGACAGGGGAATCGGATACGCAGTATTTT.

The chain employs TRBV19 and TRBJ1-1; D call uncertain. Trimming took off 7 bases at V and 0 bases at J, with 9 bases between the two ends. The CDR3 runs to 13 residues. Germline values: CDR1 LNHDA, CDR2 SQIVND (reference sequence). The DNA of the CDR3 is TGTGCCAGTACTGAACAAATGAACACTGAAGCTTTCTTT. Residues: CASTEQMNTEAFF.

This clonotype was observed a handful of times. This chain uses TRBV18 with TRBJ2-1; 7 positions agree with TRBD1. The V segment lost 5 bases and the J segment 4 bases; nucleotides outside the gene matches: 8. This CDR3 comprises 15 residues. Germline CDR1 KGHSH, CDR2 LQKENI. Here the CDR3 reads CASSNSRDRYNEQFF. CDR3 DNA: TGTGCCAGCTCAAATTCTCGGGACAGATACAATGAGCAGTTCTTC.

The chain links TRBV20-1 to TRBJ2-7, with TRBD2 matching over 7 bases. With V trimmed by 3 bases and J by 1 base, 9 bases remained unmatched. This CDR3 has 15 residues. Germline assignment: CDR1 DFQATT and CDR2 SNEGSKA (reference sequence). CDR3 nucleotides: TGCAGTGCTAGGGACTGGGGACTACCATCCTACGAGCAGTACTTC. Translated, it gives CSARDWGLPSYEQYF.

This clonotype was seen a few times. J is TRBJ2-7 and V is TRBV7-9; 13 bases fit TRBD2. There are 13 residues in the CDR3. J lost 7 bases, V lost 10 bases, and 7 bases had no gene match. Germline V gene sequence: CDR1 SEHNR, CDR2 FQNEAQ (reference sequence). Here the CDR3 reads CATGLAGSGEQYF. CDR3 in DNA: TGTGCCACGGGACTAGCGGGATCTGGTGAGCAGTACTTC.

CDR3 sequence: CSARVGLAGLLYSYEQYF. Written as DNA, the CDR3 is TGCAGTGCTAGAGTAGGACTAGCGGGACTGCTTTACAGTTACGAGCAGTACTTC. The chain is built from TRBV20-1 and TRBJ2-7, with 12 bases matching TRBD2. The CDR3 sequence is 18 residues long. The V gene's germline CDR1 is DFQATT and CDR2 SNEGSKA (reference sequence). V shed 1 base and J 4 bases; nucleotides not matched to a gene: 14.

At least ten counts were recorded for this clonotype. The CDR3, as DNA: TGCAGCCCTACAGGGCTAGCGGGTGGGAGCACAGATACGCAGTATTTT. Its protein product is CSPTGLAGGSTDTQYF. The rearrangement joins TRBV20-1 to TRBJ2-3; 8 bases match TRBD2. Germline CDR1 and CDR2: DFQATT and SNEGSKA (reference sequence). The CDR3 is 16 residues long.

The chain is built from TRBV7-9 and TRBJ2-2; D is unresolved. Trimming removed 2 bases at V and 7 bases at J, with 20 bases between. The CDR3 loop spans 17 amino acids. CDR1 and CDR2 (germline): SEHNR, FQNEAQ (reference sequence). CDR3: CASSLIKPGPPGGELFF. For the CDR3, the DNA is TGTGCCAGCAGCTTAATTAAGCCCGGGCCACCGGGCGGGGAGCTGTTTTTT.

A note on this clonotype: A junction end diverges from the germline sequence, so it may reflect a read error. The genes are TRBV20-1 and TRBJ2-7; D call uncertain. Germline lookup yields CDR1 DFQATT and CDR2 SNEGSKA (reference sequence). The CDR3 spans 14 residues. The CDR3 here is CSASVSVDTKSGLF. CDR3 in DNA: TGCAGTGCTAGCGTGTCGGTTGACACAAAATCGGGTTTGTTC.

As concerns this clonotype: A much larger clonotype is one base distant, so this may be a read error. The chain carries TRBV4-3 and TRBJ2-3, with 8 bases lining up with TRBD1. In germline, CDR1 is LGHNA, CDR2 YSLEER. The CDR3 loop spans 15 amino acids. The CDR3 loop is CASSQEGTGGDTQSF. CDR3 DNA: TGCGCCAGCAGCCAAGAAGGGACAGGAGGGGATACGCAGTCTTTT.

CDR3 coding DNA: TGCAGCGTTGAGGGACTAGCGGGAAGAACCTACGAGCAGTACTTC. Residues: CSVEGLAGRTYEQYF. This rearrangement joins TRBV29-1 to TRBJ2-7, with 13 bases fitting TRBD2. Germline V gene lookup returns CDR1 SQVTM and CDR2 ANQGSEA. V was pared by 3 bases and J by 2 bases, with 4 bases of the junction left unmatched. The CDR3 consists of 15 residues.

This clonotype has only a few counts. The chain links TRBV12-3 or TRBV12-4 to TRBJ2-2; 9 bases are a match to TRBD1. After removal of 7 bases from V and 3 bases from J, the junction contained 15 bases not matched to a gene. The CDR3 sequence is 18 residues long. CDR3 region: CASTSPWEDRGYTGELFF. The DNA of the CDR3 is TGTGCCAGCACTTCGCCCTGGGAAGACAGGGGGTACACCGGGGAGCTGTTTTTT.

This clonotype was found many times. V usage is TRBV5-1 and J usage is TRBJ2-2; D not certain. The CDR3 covers 14 residues. V gave up 4 bases and J gave up 7 bases, with 14 bases separating them. Germline V lookup: CDR1 SGHRS, CDR2 YFSETQ. For the CDR3, the DNA is TGCGCCAGCAGCCCGGTTGGGGTTGTCGGGGAGCTGTTTTTT. This translates into CASSPVGVVGELFF.

The chain has TRBV4-1 and TRBJ2-1; TRBD2 matches 8 bases. V trimming: 3 bases; J trimming: 8 bases; junction bases outside the gene matches: 9. Per germline, CDR1 MGHRA and CDR2 YSYEKL. The CDR3 sequence is 15 residues long. CDR3 bases: TGCGCCAGCAGCCACTTAACCGGGAGGGTCGATGAGCAGTTCTTC. Its protein is CASSHLTGRVDEQFF.

This clonotype has just one count. The V call is TRBV27, the J call TRBJ1-6; TRBD1 aligns across 9 bases. After removal of 1 base from V and 10 bases from J, the junction contained 5 bases not matched to a gene. The CDR3 covers 15 residues. Looked up from germline, CDR1 is MNHEY and CDR2 is SMNVEV (reference sequence). This CDR3 is CASSLLGQGLSPLHF. CDR3 in DNA: TGTGCCAGCAGTTTATTGGGACAGGGTTTATCACCCCTCCACTTT.

This clonotype was recorded many times. V and J are TRBV20-1 and TRBJ1-6; 8 positions agree with TRBD1. V trimming: 4 bases; J trimming: 9 bases; junction bases outside the gene matches: 8. CDR1 is DFQATT, CDR2 SNEGSKA, per germline (reference sequence). The length of the CDR3 is 14 residues. CDR3 in DNA: TGCAGTGCTACCCTGGACAGGGCGCGTTCACCCCTCCACTTT. This gives the protein CSATLDRARSPLHF.

V and J are TRBV7-2 and TRBJ2-5; D perhaps matches TRBD1 (6 bases). CDR3 length equals 15 residues. Germline V gene sequence: CDR1 SGHTA, CDR2 FQGNSA. V was shortened by 2 bases and J by 2 bases, with 12 bases between the two germline ends. The CDR3 DNA follows: TGTGCCAGCAGCTTACTCAGGGGCCGACAAGAGACCCAGTACTTC. Translated, it gives CASSLLRGRQETQYF.

The V gene is TRBV5-6, the J gene TRBJ1-6; the D is unclear. CDR3 size: 15 residues. The germline gives CDR1 SGHDT, CDR2 YYEEEE. V gave up 2 bases and J gave up 3 bases, with 9 bases separating them. CDR3 residues: CASSFRHNYNSPLHF. CDR3 coding DNA: TGTGCCAGCAGCTTCAGACACAACTATAATTCACCCCTCCACTTT.

This clonotype was recorded many times. CDR3 sequence reads: CASGRTEAFF. The DNA of the CDR3 is TGTGCCAGCGGGCGGACTGAAGCTTTCTTT. The chain couples TRBV12-3 or TRBV12-4 to TRBJ1-1; D ambiguous. This CDR3 comprises 10 residues. V was pared by 8 bases and J by 5 bases, with 6 bases between.

This chain links TRBV7-2 with TRBJ2-3, with D possibly matching TRBD2 (5 bases). The V end was cut by 5 bases, the J end by 5 bases, with 20 bases between. There are 16 residues in the CDR3. Germline V CDR1 and CDR2: SGHTA, FQGNSA. CDR3 sequence reads: CASSPPDSIRGDTQYF. For the CDR3, the DNA is TGTGCCAGCAGCCCCCCGGACTCAATCCGGGGAGATACGCAGTATTTT.

This rearrangement joins TRBV25-1 to TRBJ2-5; 8 positions match TRBD2. V shed 1 base, J shed 1 base, and the junction held 11 bases outside the gene matches. The CDR3 runs to 18 residues. CDR1 and CDR2 from the germline V gene are MGHDK and SYGVNS. The CDR3 DNA is TGTGCCAGCAGTGAATCCCCACGGACTAGCCTCGGCCAAGAGACCCAGTACTTC. This gives the protein CASSESPRTSLGQETQYF. Together with reference TRBV25-1 and TRBJ2-5, the CDR3 gives the full variable domain: EADIYQTPRYLVIGTGKKITLECSQTMGHDKMYWYQQDPGMELHLIHYSYGVNSTEKGDLSSESTVSRIRTEHFPLTLESARPSHTSQYLCASSESPRTSLGQETQYFGPGTRLLVL.

The chain has TRBV2 and TRBJ2-3, with D tentatively TRBD1 (6 bases). This CDR3 comprises 15 residues. Trimming took 8 bases from V and 2 from J, leaving 17 bases between them. CDR1 is SNHLY, CDR2 FYNNEI, per germline. The CDR3 spells CASRPGTGHTDTQYF. The DNA for the CDR3 is TGTGCCAGCCGACCCGGGACGGGACACACAGATACGCAGTATTTT.

This rearrangement joins TRBV4-1 to TRBJ2-1; 10 bases agree with TRBD2. Germline values: CDR1 MGHRA, CDR2 YSYEKL. The CDR3 consists of 16 residues. V shed 0 bases, J shed 4 bases, and the junction held 3 bases outside the gene matches. CDR3 DNA: TGCGCCAGCAGCCAAGATTGGACTAGCGGATACAATGAGCAGTTCTTC. Protein: CASSQDWTSGYNEQFF.

This clonotype was detected only a few times. This chain links TRBV6-2 or TRBV6-3 with TRBJ2-7, with D unclear. Germline V gene data show CDR1 as MNHEY and CDR2 as SVGEGT. Trimming removed 0 bases from V and 4 bases from J, with 7 bases in between. This CDR3 has 13 residues. Here the CDR3 reads CASSYSLSYEQYF. Here the CDR3 DNA reads TGTGCCAGCAGTTACTCCTTATCTTACGAGCAGTACTTC.